Presented here are 25 T cell receptor beta chains from one specimen sequenced in a study of cytotoxic CD8 clonotypes in ibrutinib-treated CLL. Generated by immunoSEQ multiplex PCR, the TCRdb table keeps only in-frame clones and is missing some. The sample holds roughly 250,000 clones, roughly 74% seen once. The starting material was PBMCs, obtained after 24 months of ibrutinib treatment. The receptors derive from a human donor with chronic lymphocytic leukemia.

The CDR3 bases are TGCAGCGTTGAGGGACAGGGATACGAGCAGTACTTC. As protein: CSVEGQGYEQYF. The chain joins TRBV29-1 to TRBJ2-7; TRBD1 matches at 9 bases. Germline CDR1 is SQVTM and CDR2 is ANQGSEA. V lost 3 bases and J lost 4; bases outside the gene matches: 1. The CDR3 runs 12 residues.

There are a few counts of this clone. The chain uses TRBV9 and TRBJ1-2; D is uncertain. The V end lost 0 bases, the J end lost 7 bases, and 13 bases lay between the germline ends. The CDR3 consists of 14 residues. Germline V gene data show CDR1 as SGDLS and CDR2 as YYNGEE. As DNA, the CDR3 is TGTGCCAGCAGCGTAGGAAACAGCCCGGGTGGCTACACCTTC. As protein: CASSVGNSPGGYTF.

Regarding this clone: The sample contains more than one DNA sequence encoding this CDR3. The chain has TRBV28 and TRBJ2-7; D is unclear. The CDR3 is made up of 12 amino acids. Trimming removed 6 bases at V and 3 bases at J, with 9 bases between. Germline V gives CDR1 MDHEN, CDR2 SYDVKM. CDR3 nucleotide sequence: TGTGCCAGCAGCCTCTTGGGCTACGAGCAGTACTTC. This encodes CASSLLGYEQYF.

V is TRBV5-6 and J is TRBJ1-2; D not resolved. The CDR3 covers 13 residues. CDR1 SGHDT and CDR2 YYEEEE come from the germline V gene. Trimming removed 0 bases from V and 0 bases from J, with 3 bases in between. The CDR3 is CASSLDSNYGYTF. The CDR3 region has the DNA TGTGCCAGCAGCTTGGACTCTAACTATGGCTACACCTTC.

Note on this clone: Other nucleotide sequences from this sample produce the same CDR3. The chain recombines TRBV5-1 with TRBJ2-1; 10 bases are shared with TRBD2. The CDR3 is 15 amino acids. Germline V CDR1 and CDR2: SGHRS, YFSETQ. V lost 3 bases to trimming and J lost 1 base; unmatched junction nucleotides: 1. As DNA, the CDR3 is TGCGCCAGCAGCTCGACTAGCGGGTCCTACAATGAGCAGTTCTTC. Translation: CASSSTSGSYNEQFF. The full variable domain, its missing parts supplied by reference TRBV5-1 and TRBJ2-1, is KAGVTQTPRYLIKTRGQQVTLSCSPISGHRSVSWYQQTPGQGLQFLFEYFSETQRNKGNFPGRFSGRQFSNSRSEMNVSTLELGDSALYLCASSSTSGSYNEQFFGPGTRLTVL.

The rearrangement links TRBV27 to TRBJ1-5; unclear D gene. The germline V gene encodes CDR1 MNHEY and CDR2 SMNVEV (reference sequence). V was shortened by 1 base and J by 3 bases, with 4 bases between the two germline ends. The CDR3 is 13 amino acids. CDR3 bases: TGTGCCAGCAGTTTATACCCCAATCAGCCCCAGCATTTT. Its translation is CASSLYPNQPQHF.

The chain employs TRBV2 and TRBJ2-1, with unresolved D. With 1 base removed from V and 10 bases from J, the gap between germline ends came to 11 bases. Germline V gene lookup returns CDR1 SNHLY and CDR2 FYNNEI. The CDR3 spans 13 residues. DNA for the CDR3: TGTGCCAGCAGTGAAGGGCCAATTACGGAGCAGTTCTTC. Translating it yields CASSEGPITEQFF.

The genes are TRBV7-9 and TRBJ2-7, with 10 bases aligning to TRBD1. The germline CDR1 and CDR2 sequences are SEHNR and FQNEAQ (reference sequence). The CDR3 is 14 amino acids. V gave up 5 bases and J gave up 5 bases; unmatched junction bases: 6. The CDR3 loop is CASSPGTGVNEQYF. CDR3 sequence (DNA): TGTGCCAGCAGCCCCGGGACAGGGGTTAACGAGCAGTACTTC.

CDR3 sequence: CASSLGLAVWEQYF. CDR3 sequence (DNA): TGTGCCAGCAGCTTAGGATTAGCGGTTTGGGAGCAGTACTTC. J is TRBJ2-7 and V is TRBV7-9; tentatively, D is TRBD2 (6 bases). Germline lookup yields CDR1 SEHNR and CDR2 FQNEAQ (reference sequence). The ends were cut back, 1 base at V and 7 bases at J, with 14 bases in the middle. This CDR3 comprises 14 residues. The whole variable domain, filled in from reference TRBV7-9 and TRBJ2-7, reads DTGVSQNPRHKITKRGQNVTFRCDPISEHNRLYWYRQTLGQGPEFLTYFQNEAQLEKSRLLSDRFSAERPKGSFSTLEIQRTEQGDSAMYLCASSLGLAVWEQYFGPGTRLTVT.

The J gene is TRBJ2-1, the V gene TRBV11-3, with TRBD2 as a possible D gene (6 bases). This CDR3 is built from 17 residues. V lost 1 base, J lost 0 bases, and 13 bases lay in between. CDR1 SGHNT and CDR2 YENEEA come from the germline V gene. The CDR3 spells CASSLGASVSSYNEQFF. The CDR3 DNA reads TGTGCCAGCAGCTTAGGGGCTAGCGTTAGCTCCTACAATGAGCAGTTCTTC.

This clone was recorded a few times. The genes are TRBV27 and TRBJ2-7, with D hard to call. Trimming stripped 0 bases from V and 7 bases from J, with 28 bases between. CDR1 is MNHEY and CDR2 is SMNVEV in the germline V gene (reference sequence). This CDR3 spans 19 amino acids. CDR3 sequence (DNA): TGTGCCAGCAGTTTATCCTACGGCGCGGTAGGGCCCCCGGAAATGGAGCAGTACTTC. Translation gives CASSLSYGAVGPPEMEQYF.

The chain has TRBV28 and TRBJ1-2, with TRBD1 matching over 7 bases. The V and J ends lost 6 bases and 1 base, in that order; junction bases with no gene match: 5. The CDR3 loop spans 14 amino acids. The germline V gene encodes CDR1 MDHEN and CDR2 SYDVKM. In DNA, the CDR3 is TGTGCCAGCAGCAGTACAGGGGTTAACTATGGCTACACCTTC. Amino acid sequence: CASSSTGVNYGYTF.

This chain links TRBV11-2 with TRBJ1-2, with TRBD1 as a possible D gene (6 bases). V lost 5 bases, J lost 3 bases, and 16 bases lay in between. Germline CDR1 reads SGHAT; CDR2 reads FQNNGV. This CDR3 has 15 amino acids. The CDR3, as DNA: TGTGCCAGCAGCAAGGGGGGTCAAACATACTATGGCTACACCTTC. This gives the protein CASSKGGQTYYGYTF.

The V gene is TRBV5-1, the J gene TRBJ2-5, with unresolved D. Germline CDR1 reads SGHRS; CDR2 reads YFSETQ. Deletions cut 0 bases from V and 6 bases from J, with 3 bases between. The CDR3 spans 11 residues. CDR3: CASSLAKTQYF. CDR3 coding DNA: TGCGCCAGCAGCTTGGCGAAGACCCAGTACTTC.

This clone was counted only a few times. The same CDR3 can be traced to other DNA sequences in this sample. The chain is built from TRBV5-1 and TRBJ2-7; 9 nucleotides line up with TRBD2. CDR3 length: 13 residues. The V and J ends lost 5 bases and 2 bases, in that order; junction bases with no gene match: 2. Per the germline V gene, CDR1 is SGHRS and CDR2 is YFSETQ. The CDR3 region has the DNA TGCGCCAGCAGGCTAGCGGGAACCTACGAGCAGTACTTC. Protein sequence: CASRLAGTYEQYF.

This clone showed up just a few times. The J gene is TRBJ2-7, the V gene TRBV6-5; 13 nucleotides line up with TRBD2. The trim removed 2 bases at V and 2 bases at J, leaving 0 bases unmatched. This CDR3 is 15 amino acids long. Germline CDR1 is MNHEY and CDR2 is SVGAGI. CDR3 loop: CASSYGTSGTYEQYF. The CDR3 DNA reads TGTGCCAGCAGTTACGGGACTAGCGGGACCTACGAGCAGTACTTC.

V gene TRBV27 combines with J gene TRBJ2-3, with D maybe TRBD2 (5 bases). V lost 2 bases and J lost 4, with 16 bases in between. The germline V gene encodes CDR1 MNHEY and CDR2 SMNVEV (reference sequence). The CDR3 is made up of 16 amino acids. The CDR3 bases are TGTGCCAGCAGTTTAGTGAGGGCCGGGCGAGCAGATACGCAGTATTTT. Translated: CASSLVRAGRADTQYF.

This clone was counted a few times. The V and J genes are TRBV6-5 and TRBJ2-3, with D maybe TRBD2 (5 bases). Germline V CDR1 and CDR2: MNHEY, SVGAGI. V was clipped by 2 bases and J by 0 bases, with 9 bases between them. The CDR3 is made up of 15 amino acids. DNA for the CDR3: TGTGCCAGCAGTTACCACGGGGATAGCACAGATACGCAGTATTTT. It yields the protein CASSYHGDSTDTQYF.

The rearrangement uses TRBV2 and TRBJ2-1, with 7 bases fitting TRBD1. Trimming at V came to 0 bases and at J to 7 bases, leaving 3 bases not matched to a gene. CDR3 length: 14 amino acids. Germline values: CDR1 SNHLY, CDR2 FYNNEI. The CDR3 is CASSEATGNNEQFF. For the CDR3, the DNA is TGTGCCAGCAGTGAAGCGACAGGGAATAATGAGCAGTTCTTC.

The rearrangement links TRBV4-1 to TRBJ2-1; 12 positions match TRBD2. This CDR3 is built from 15 residues. Germline CDR1 reads MGHRA; CDR2 reads YSYEKL. After removal of 3 bases from V and 8 bases from J, the junction contained 5 bases not matched to a gene. The CDR3 spells CASSHGLAGTDEQFF. DNA of the CDR3: TGCGCCAGCAGCCACGGACTAGCGGGAACCGATGAGCAGTTCTTC.

The CDR3 DNA sequence: TGTGCCAGCAGCTTAGCGTACCAAGAGACCCAGTACTTC. Residues: CASSLAYQETQYF. V gene TRBV11-3 combines with J gene TRBJ2-5; D is undetermined. Germline CDR1 SGHNT, CDR2 YENEEA. The CDR3 runs 13 residues. Trimming removed 1 base from V and 0 bases from J, with 3 bases in between.

The CDR3 loop is CASSLVGDNQPQHF. Written as DNA, the CDR3 is TGCGCCAGCAGCTTAGTAGGGGACAATCAGCCCCAGCATTTT. The chain has TRBV5-1 and TRBJ1-5; possible D gene TRBD1, 5 bases. The V gene's germline CDR1 is SGHRS and CDR2 YFSETQ. This CDR3 contains 14 residues. Trimming took 2 bases from V and 3 from J, leaving 9 bases between them.

The chain has TRBV4-1 and TRBJ1-1; TRBD1 matches 8 bases. With V trimmed by 1 base and J by 4 bases, 8 bases remained unmatched. Germline-derived CDR1 and CDR2 are MGHRA and YSYEKL. The CDR3 is 16 residues long. The DNA for the CDR3 is TGCGCCAGCAGCCAAGTAGTCACAGGGGGAAGCACTGAAGCTTTCTTT. Translating it yields CASSQVVTGGSTEAFF.

This clone was detected a few times. The chain joins TRBV7-2 to TRBJ2-1; 7 bases map to TRBD2. V lost 2 bases and J lost 5; bases outside the gene matches: 3. The CDR3 is 14 amino acids. CDR1 SGHTA and CDR2 FQGNSA come from the germline V gene. CDR3 sequence reads: CASSLTGLNNEQFF. The CDR3, as DNA: TGTGCCAGCAGCTTAACGGGACTAAACAATGAGCAGTTCTTC.

The chain carries TRBV11-3 and TRBJ2-2; possibly TRBD2 for D (5 bases). The V end was cut by 1 base, the J end by 5 bases, with 14 bases between. The germline V gene encodes CDR1 SGHNT and CDR2 YENEEA. The CDR3 has 16 amino acids. The DNA for the CDR3 is TGTGCCAGCAGCTTAGGGGATTTAGCGTTTACCGGGGAGCTGTTTTTT. This translates into CASSLGDLAFTGELFF.